The 27 T cell receptor beta chains in this list originate from one sample, sequenced in a study of blood T cell repertoires in COVID-19. Clones were read by immunoSEQ multiplex PCR, and TCRdb kept only the in-frame ones, dropping some. Seen here are about 180,000 clones, 81% observed once, and the top ten hold 12%. The material sequenced was peripheral blood. All receptors come from a woman older than 75 with COVID-19, enrolled during active disease.

The chain recombines TRBV2 with TRBJ1-2; 9 positions match TRBD1. The J segment lost 7 bases and the V segment lost 2 bases, leaving 5 bases of the junction unmatched. The CDR3 has 14 residues. Germline CDR1 is SNHLY and CDR2 is FYNNEI. In DNA, the CDR3 is TGTGCCAGCAGTGAAACAGGGGGCTGGGGTGGCTACACCTTC. Translated: CASSETGGWGGYTF.

This CDR3 reads CASSQAGLASSVYGYTF. As DNA, the CDR3 is TGCGCCAGCAGCCAAGCAGGGTTAGCTTCCTCAGTCTATGGCTACACCTTC. This chain connects TRBV4-1 to TRBJ1-2, with D maybe TRBD1 (5 bases). Germline CDR1 reads MGHRA; CDR2 reads YSYEKL. Trimming pared 1 base from V and 4 bases from J, leaving 19 bases between. This CDR3 has 17 residues.

This chain connects TRBV9 to TRBJ1-1; weak D call: TRBD1 (5 bases). CDR1 SGDLS and CDR2 YYNGEE come from the germline V gene. The CDR3 has 13 residues. Trimming removed 2 bases at V and 11 bases at J, with 16 bases between. The CDR3 DNA is TGTGCCAGCAGCGTCGCAGGAGGGGCTCGGGCTTTCTTT. Its protein is CASSVAGGARAFF. The full variable domain, rest sourced from reference TRBV9 and TRBJ1-1, is DSGVTQTPKHLITATGQRVTLRCSPRSGDLSVYWYQQSLDQGLQFLIQYYNGEERAKGNILERFSAQQFPDLHSELNLSSLELGDSALYFCASSVAGGARAFFGQGTRLTVV.

The CDR3 coding sequence is TGTGCCAGCAGCCAGGGGTCAGGGCACAATCAGCCCCAGCATTTT. As protein: CASSQGSGHNQPQHF. The rearrangement uses TRBV7-9 and TRBJ1-5, with D possibly TRBD1 on 6 matching bases. Trimming pared 5 bases from V and 3 bases from J, leaving 14 bases between. The CDR3 has 15 residues. In germline, CDR1 is SEHNR, CDR2 FQNEAQ (reference sequence). Full variable domain (remainder filled in from reference TRBV7-9 and TRBJ1-5): DTGVSQNPRHKITKRGQNVTFRCDPISEHNRLYWYRQTLGQGPEFLTYFQNEAQLEKSRLLSDRFSAERPKGSFSTLEIQRTEQGDSAMYLCASSQGSGHNQPQHFGDGTRLSIL.

J is TRBJ2-1 and V is TRBV5-1, with TRBD1 as a possible D gene (5 bases). This CDR3 is built from 12 residues. Trimming removed 4 bases from V and 7 bases from J, with 9 bases in between. Germline loops: CDR1 SGHRS, CDR2 YFSETQ. The CDR3 sequence: CASSVDRNEQFF. CDR3 sequence (DNA): TGCGCCAGCAGCGTTGACAGAAATGAGCAGTTCTTC.

The rearrangement links TRBV11-3 to TRBJ1-3; D not certain. Germline CDR1 SGHNT, CDR2 YENEEA. Trimming shortened V by 5 bases and J by 0 bases, and 11 bases separated the two germline ends. This CDR3 region has 15 residues. For the CDR3, the DNA is TGTGCCAGCAGCCGCCGGACTATCTCTGGAAACACCATATATTTT. This codes for CASSRRTISGNTIYF.

The rearrangement joins TRBV19 to TRBJ2-2; 10 nucleotides align to TRBD1. Germline-derived CDR1 and CDR2 are LNHDA and SQIVND (reference sequence). The junction had 5 bases not matched to a gene; V was cut back by 1 base and J by 6 bases. The CDR3 sequence is 16 residues long. The CDR3 coding sequence is TGTGCCAGTAGTATAGCGGGACAGGGGATAGCCGGGGAGCTGTTTTTT. It translates to CASSIAGQGIAGELFF.

This clone is a singleton in its sample. The chain joins TRBV4-3 to TRBJ1-1, with 8 nucleotides matching TRBD1. The CDR3 spans 13 residues. J gave up 7 bases and V 4 bases, and 5 bases lay outside the gene matches. Germline CDR1 reads LGHNA; CDR2 reads YSLEER. The CDR3 reads CASSRSGGLEAFF. CDR3 DNA: TGCGCCAGCAGCCGTTCAGGGGGCCTTGAAGCTTTCTTT.

This clone was picked up a small number of times. This rearrangement joins TRBV6-5 to TRBJ1-2; no reliable D call. In germline, CDR1 is MNHEY, CDR2 SVGAGI. The CDR3 is 12 residues long. Trimming removed 6 bases at V and 3 bases at J, with 8 bases between. This chain's CDR3 is CASSSPDYGYTF. The CDR3 DNA sequence: TGTGCCAGCAGCTCACCGGACTATGGCTACACCTTC.

J is TRBJ1-2 and V is TRBV5-6; maybe TRBD1 (6 bases). Trimming left V 0 bases short and J 4 bases short, with 10 bases between. From germline, CDR1 is SGHDT and CDR2 YYEEEE. CDR3 length: 14 amino acids. The CDR3 loop is CASSLVGGVYGYTF. The CDR3 bases are TGTGCCAGCAGCTTGGTTGGGGGCGTCTATGGCTACACCTTC.

The rearrangement links TRBV19 to TRBJ1-2; 7 bases are a match to TRBD1. This CDR3 is built from 15 residues. Trimming removed 3 bases from V and 6 bases from J; junction bases left unmatched: 10. Germline V CDR1 and CDR2: LNHDA, SQIVND (reference sequence). CDR3 protein: CASSIRPRGRNGYTF. The CDR3 DNA is TGTGCCAGTAGTATTCGGCCGAGGGGGCGGAATGGCTACACCTTC.

This rearrangement joins TRBV18 to TRBJ2-3; 9 bases agree with TRBD1. Trimming at V came to 3 bases and at J to 6 bases, leaving 7 bases not matched to a gene. The CDR3 has 15 amino acids. Looked up from germline, CDR1 is KGHSH and CDR2 is LQKENI. The CDR3: CASSPGTGNVDTQYF. CDR3 DNA: TGTGCCAGCTCACCCGGGACAGGGAATGTCGATACGCAGTATTTT.

The chain is built from TRBV6-2 or TRBV6-3 and TRBJ2-5; 9 bases agree with TRBD1. Germline V lookup: CDR1 MNHEY, CDR2 SVGEGT. The CDR3 contains 15 residues. V dropped 2 bases and J dropped 2; count of bases not matched to a gene: 3. The CDR3 coding sequence is TGTGCCAGCAGTTACCTCGGGACAGGGCAAGAGACCCAGTACTTC. Its translation is CASSYLGTGQETQYF.

In nucleotides, the CDR3 is TGTGCCACCAGTGACCATGGACGGGGAGACCAAGAGACCCAGTACTTC. It is translated as CATSDHGRGDQETQYF. This chain uses TRBV24-1 with TRBJ2-5, with D perhaps matching TRBD2 (5 bases). Germline CDR1 reads KGHDR; CDR2 reads SFDVKD. Trimming stripped 4 bases from V and 0 bases from J, with 14 bases between. CDR3 length equals 16 residues.

This rearrangement joins TRBV18 to TRBJ2-3; 7 bases align to TRBD2. After removal of 3 bases from V and 3 bases from J, the junction contained 12 bases not matched to a gene. This CDR3 spans 17 amino acids. Germline CDR1 and CDR2: KGHSH and LQKENI. CDR3 sequence (DNA): TGTGCCAGCTCACCCCCCCCCAGCGGGGCCGGAACAGATACGCAGTATTTT. It encodes CASSPPPSGAGTDTQYF.

This clone was counted a single time. V gene TRBV6-6 combines with J gene TRBJ2-7; 10 bases are a match to TRBD2. Germline V lookup: CDR1 MNHNY, CDR2 SVGAGI (reference sequence). The V segment lost 4 bases and the J segment 2 bases; nucleotides outside the gene matches: 8. The length of the CDR3 is 16 residues. In DNA, the CDR3 is TGTGCCAGCAGTTCCGCCCCCAGCGGGAGGGCCTACGAGCAGTACTTC. Its translation is CASSSAPSGRAYEQYF.

The chain links TRBV9 to TRBJ2-1; 11 nucleotides align to TRBD2. V lost 4 bases to trimming and J lost 4 bases; unmatched junction nucleotides: 4. Germline V CDR1 and CDR2: SGDLS, YYNGEE. The CDR3 is 15 residues long. CDR3: CASSPRTSGYNEQFF. CDR3 coding DNA: TGTGCCAGCAGCCCCCGGACTAGCGGGTACAATGAGCAGTTCTTC.

Written as DNA, the CDR3 is TGTGCCAGCAGCTTAGTAACGGGGACCTACAATGAGCAGTTCTTC. Protein sequence: CASSLVTGTYNEQFF. This chain joins TRBV7-6 and TRBJ2-1; D may be TRBD2 (5 bases). Germline CDR1 is SGHVS and CDR2 is FNYEAQ. The V end was cut by 1 base, the J end by 2 bases, with 9 bases between. CDR3 length: 15 residues.

This CDR3 is CASSMGQGSGKLFF. The CDR3 DNA is TGTGCCAGTAGTATGGGTCAGGGCTCGGGTAAACTGTTTTTT. The V and J genes are TRBV19 and TRBJ1-4, with TRBD1 as a possible D gene (5 bases). V lost 3 bases, J lost 11 bases, and 16 bases lay in between. Germline CDR1 LNHDA, CDR2 SQIVND (reference sequence). The CDR3 spans 14 residues.

Only a few counts were recorded for this clone. CDR3 coding DNA: TGTGCCAGCAGTGCCAACCCGACAGGGAAGCCCCAGCATTTT. This codes for CASSANPTGKPQHF. The chain employs TRBV9 and TRBJ1-5, with 7 bases fitting TRBD1. The CDR3 length is 14 residues. Germline V gives CDR1 SGDLS, CDR2 YYNGEE. The V segment lost 5 bases and the J segment 8 bases; nucleotides outside the gene matches: 10.

In the case of this clone: The identical CDR3 is also encoded by other nucleotide sequences in the sample. The chain joins TRBV5-1 to TRBJ1-1; D gene ambiguous. CDR1 is SGHRS and CDR2 is YFSETQ in the germline V gene. With 0 bases removed from V and 0 bases from J, the gap between germline ends came to 6 bases. This CDR3 is 14 amino acids long. CDR3 bases: TGCGCCAGCAGCTTGGGCGGATTGAACACTGAAGCTTTCTTT. Translation gives CASSLGGLNTEAFF.

The chain couples TRBV5-6 to TRBJ1-1, with 9 bases identical to TRBD1. Germline V lookup: CDR1 SGHDT, CDR2 YYEEEE. V was pared by 4 bases and J by 5 bases, with 9 bases of the junction left unmatched. The CDR3 spans 15 residues. The CDR3 nucleotides are TGTGCCAGCAGCGCAACCGGGACAGGGAGGACTGAAGCTTTCTTT. Residues: CASSATGTGRTEAFF. Looking up the rest from reference TRBV5-6 and TRBJ1-1 gives the full variable domain: DAGVTQSPTHLIKTRGQQVTLRCSPKSGHDTVSWYQQALGQGPQFIFQYYEEEERQRGNFPDRFSGHQFPNYSSELNVNALLLGDSALYLCASSATGTGRTEAFFGQGTRLTVV.

The chain uses TRBV14 and TRBJ2-7; 11 bases fit TRBD1. With 2 bases clipped from V and 3 bases from J, the junction kept 6 bases outside the gene matches. Germline values: CDR1 SGHDN, CDR2 FVKESK. This CDR3 region has 16 residues. CDR3 in amino acids: CASSQSLGTGGYEQYF. The DNA for the CDR3 is TGTGCCAGCAGCCAAAGTTTGGGGACAGGGGGCTACGAGCAGTACTTC. The whole variable domain, filled in from reference TRBV14 and TRBJ2-7, reads EAGVTQFPSHSVIEKGQTVTLRCDPISGHDNLYWYRRVMGKEIKFLLHFVKESKQDESGMPNNRFLAERTGGTYSTLKVQPAELEDSGVYFCASSQSLGTGGYEQYFGPGTRLTVT.

The chain combines TRBV18 with TRBJ2-3; D unresolved. The CDR3 has 13 amino acids. From germline, CDR1 is KGHSH and CDR2 LQKENI. The germline V and J ends were trimmed by 10 bases and 1 base, with 12 bases remaining between them. The CDR3 bases are TGTGCCAACCGAGAGTCCGGCACAGATACGCAGTATTTT. Translating gives CANRESGTDTQYF. Based on the CDR3 plus reference TRBV18 and TRBJ2-3, the full variable domain is NAGVMQNPRHLVRRRGQEARLRCSPMKGHSHVYWYRQLPEEGLKFMVYLQKENIIDESGMPKERFSAEFPKEGPSILRIQQVVRGDSAAYFCANRESGTDTQYFGPGTRLTVL.

The gene calls are TRBV30 and TRBJ1-3; D gene unclear. The V end was cut by 2 bases, the J end by 2 bases, with 7 bases between. CDR1 and CDR2 from the germline V gene are GTSNPN and SVGIG (reference sequence). The CDR3 sequence is 13 residues long. CDR3 sequence reads: CAWSLGPGNTIYF. The CDR3 DNA reads as TGTGCCTGGAGTCTGGGCCCTGGAAACACCATATATTTT. The whole variable domain, remainder taken from reference TRBV30 and TRBJ1-3, is SQTIHQWPATLVQPVGSPLSLECTVEGTSNPNLYWYRQAAGRGLQLLFYSVGIGQISSEVPQNLSASRPQDRQFILSSKKLLLSDSGFYLCAWSLGPGNTIYFGEGSWLTVV.

Only one count was recorded for this clone. CDR3 bases: TGTGCCAGCAGTCGAGCGACAGGGTACTATGGCTACACCTTC. Translating it yields CASSRATGYYGYTF. The chain has TRBV6-2 or TRBV6-3 and TRBJ1-2, with 7 nucleotides matching TRBD1. After removal of 5 bases from V and 3 bases from J, the junction contained 6 bases not matched to a gene. From germline, CDR1 is MNHEY and CDR2 SVGEGT. The CDR3 loop spans 14 amino acids.

The V call is TRBV29-1, the J call TRBJ1-4, with a possible D match to TRBD1 (6 bases). Trimming left V 8 bases short and J 7 bases short, with 17 bases between. The CDR3 extends over 13 amino acids. Germline loops: CDR1 SQVTM, CDR2 ANQGSEA. In DNA, the CDR3 is TGCAGCACCCTGACAGGTGGTAGTGAAAAACTGTTTTTT. It codes for CSTLTGGSEKLFF.